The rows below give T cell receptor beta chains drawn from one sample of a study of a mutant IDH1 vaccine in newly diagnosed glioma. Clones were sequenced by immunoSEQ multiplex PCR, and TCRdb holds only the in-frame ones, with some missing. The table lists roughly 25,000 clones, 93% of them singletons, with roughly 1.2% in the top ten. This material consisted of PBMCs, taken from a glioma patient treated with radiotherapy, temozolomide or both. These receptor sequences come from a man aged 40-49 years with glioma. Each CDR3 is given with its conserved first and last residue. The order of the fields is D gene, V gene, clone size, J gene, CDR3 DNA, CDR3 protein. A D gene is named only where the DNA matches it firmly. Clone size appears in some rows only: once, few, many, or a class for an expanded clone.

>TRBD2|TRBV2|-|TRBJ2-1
TGTGCCAGCAGGTCACCGGGACTAGCGGGAGGGCCCTACAATGAGCAGTTCTTC
CASRSPGLAGGPYNEQFF
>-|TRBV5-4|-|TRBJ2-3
TGTGCCAGCAGCTTGGCCCAATACTCCGCAGATACGCAGTATTTT
CASSLAQYSADTQYF
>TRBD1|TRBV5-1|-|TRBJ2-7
TGCGCCAGCAGTAGTGGGACAGGGAGCTACGAGCAGTACTTC
CASSSGTGSYEQYF
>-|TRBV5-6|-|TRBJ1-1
TGTGCCAGCAGCTTCGACGTCGACACTGAAGCTTTCTTT
CASSFDVDTEAFF
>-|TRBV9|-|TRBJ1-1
TGTGCCAGCAGCGTAGCTACGAGCGTGGTTGAAGCTTTCTTT
CASSVATSVVEAFF
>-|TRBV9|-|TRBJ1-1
TGTGCCAGCAGCCCCACCAGTGGACAGATAATCATGAACACTGAAGCTTTCTTT
CASSPTSGQIIMNTEAFF
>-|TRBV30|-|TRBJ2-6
TGTGCCTGGAGTGTATGGAGGGACTCTGGGGCCAACGTCCTGACTTTC
CAWSVWRDSGANVLTF
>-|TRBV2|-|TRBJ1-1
TGTGCCAGCACCCTGGGAGGGACTGAAGCTTTCTTT
CASTLGGTEAFF
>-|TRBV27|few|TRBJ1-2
TGTGCCAGCAGCCAGAACGGCCGAACTAACTATGGCTACACCTTC
CASSQNGRTNYGYTF
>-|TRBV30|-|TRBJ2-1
TGTGCCTGGAGGGCGGGCAGGAGGACGAGCTCCTACAATGAGCAGTTCTTC
CAWRAGRRTSSYNEQFF
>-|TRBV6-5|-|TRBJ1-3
TGTGCCAGCAGCCTAAGCGGGGGTGGAAACACCATATATTTT
CASSLSGGGNTIYF
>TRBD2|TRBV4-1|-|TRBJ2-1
TGCGCCAGCAGCCAAGAATCCAGCGGGGCGTACAATGAGCAGTTCTTC
CASSQESSGAYNEQFF
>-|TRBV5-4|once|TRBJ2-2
TGTGCCAGCAGCTTGTATGTAGGGGCTAATCCCGGGGAGCTGTTTTTT
CASSLYVGANPGELFF
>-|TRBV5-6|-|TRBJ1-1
TGTGCCAGCAGCTTCAGTCTATGGGGCCGCCGAGACCCTGAAGCTTTCTTT
CASSFSLWGRRDPEAFF
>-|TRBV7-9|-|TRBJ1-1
TGTGCCAGCAGCTTATCGGCAGGGAACACTGAAGCTTTCTTT
CASSLSAGNTEAFF
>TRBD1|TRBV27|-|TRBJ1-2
TGTGCCAGCAGTTTATCGGGACAGGTTTTTTATGGCTACACCTTC
CASSLSGQVFYGYTF
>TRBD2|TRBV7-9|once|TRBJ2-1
TGTGCCAGCAGCTTAGATCGTCTAGCGGGGGTCTTGGATGAGCAGTTCTTC
CASSLDRLAGVLDEQFF
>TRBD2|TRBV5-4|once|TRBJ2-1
TGTGCCAGCAGCTTGGAGCCGACTAGCGGGAGGGGGAATGAGCAGTTCTTC
CASSLEPTSGRGNEQFF
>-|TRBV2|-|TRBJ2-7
TGTGCCAGCAGTGAAGCGCTCAACGGATCCTACGAGCAGTACTTC
CASSEALNGSYEQYF
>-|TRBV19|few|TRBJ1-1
TGTGCCAGTAGAGGCCGGGACACTGAAGCTTTCTTT
CASRGRDTEAFF